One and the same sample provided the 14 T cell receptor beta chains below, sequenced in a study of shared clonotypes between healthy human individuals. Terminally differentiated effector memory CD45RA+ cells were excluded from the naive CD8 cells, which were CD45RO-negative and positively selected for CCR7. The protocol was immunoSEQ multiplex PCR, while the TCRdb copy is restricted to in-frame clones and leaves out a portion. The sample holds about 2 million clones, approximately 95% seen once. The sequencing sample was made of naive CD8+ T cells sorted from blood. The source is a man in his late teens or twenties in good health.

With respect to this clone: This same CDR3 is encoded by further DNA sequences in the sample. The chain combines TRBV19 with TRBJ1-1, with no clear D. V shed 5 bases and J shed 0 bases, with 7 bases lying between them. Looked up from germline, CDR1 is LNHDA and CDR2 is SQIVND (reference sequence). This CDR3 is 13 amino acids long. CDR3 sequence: CASSVGVNTEAFF. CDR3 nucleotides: TGTGCCAGTAGTGTCGGAGTGAACACTGAAGCTTTCTTT.

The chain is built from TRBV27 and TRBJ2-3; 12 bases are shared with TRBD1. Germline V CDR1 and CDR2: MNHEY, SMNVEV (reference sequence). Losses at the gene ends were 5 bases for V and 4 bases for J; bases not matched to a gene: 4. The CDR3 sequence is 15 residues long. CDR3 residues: CASSTRDRGPDTQYF. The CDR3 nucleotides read TGTGCCAGCAGTACACGGGACAGGGGGCCAGATACGCAGTATTTT.

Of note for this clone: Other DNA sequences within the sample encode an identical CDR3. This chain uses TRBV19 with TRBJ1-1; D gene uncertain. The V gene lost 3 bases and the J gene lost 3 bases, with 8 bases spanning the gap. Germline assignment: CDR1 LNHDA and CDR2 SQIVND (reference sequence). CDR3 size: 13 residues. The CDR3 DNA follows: TGTGCCAGTAGTATGGCGGGAGACACTGAAGCTTTCTTT. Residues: CASSMAGDTEAFF.

CDR3 DNA: TGTGCCAGCAGTTCACCCTACAGGGTAGAGACCCAGTACTTC. It codes for CASSSPYRVETQYF. The chain couples TRBV7-9 to TRBJ2-5; D possibly corresponds to TRBD1 (6 bases). The CDR3 length is 14 residues. V was trimmed by 6 bases and J by 4 bases, leaving 15 bases between them. Germline assignment: CDR1 SEHNR and CDR2 FQNEAQ (reference sequence). Full variable domain (outside the CDR3, taken from reference TRBV7-9 and TRBJ2-5): DTGVSQNPRHKITKRGQNVTFRCDPISEHNRLYWYRQTLGQGPEFLTYFQNEAQLEKSRLLSDRFSAERPKGSFSTLEIQRTEQGDSAMYLCASSSPYRVETQYFGPGTRLLVL.

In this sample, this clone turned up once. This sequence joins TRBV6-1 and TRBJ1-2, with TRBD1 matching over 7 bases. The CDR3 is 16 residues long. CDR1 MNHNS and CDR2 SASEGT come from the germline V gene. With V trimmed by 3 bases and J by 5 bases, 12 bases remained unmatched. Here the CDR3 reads CASSEPRDRPLYGYTF. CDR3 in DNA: TGTGCCAGCAGTGAGCCTCGGGACAGACCTCTTTATGGCTACACCTTC.

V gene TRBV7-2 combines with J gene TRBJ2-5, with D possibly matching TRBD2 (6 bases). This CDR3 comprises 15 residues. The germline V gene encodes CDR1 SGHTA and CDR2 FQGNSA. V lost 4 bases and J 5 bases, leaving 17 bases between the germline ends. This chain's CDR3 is CASSWDTGTQETQYF. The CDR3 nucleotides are TGTGCCAGCAGCTGGGATACCGGGACTCAGGAGACCCAGTACTTC.

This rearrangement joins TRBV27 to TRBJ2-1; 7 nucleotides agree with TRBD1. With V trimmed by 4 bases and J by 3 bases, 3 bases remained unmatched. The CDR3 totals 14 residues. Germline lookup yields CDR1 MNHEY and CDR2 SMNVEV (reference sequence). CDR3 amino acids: CASSSGQVYNEQFF. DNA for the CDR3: TGTGCCAGCAGTTCCGGACAGGTCTACAATGAGCAGTTCTTC.

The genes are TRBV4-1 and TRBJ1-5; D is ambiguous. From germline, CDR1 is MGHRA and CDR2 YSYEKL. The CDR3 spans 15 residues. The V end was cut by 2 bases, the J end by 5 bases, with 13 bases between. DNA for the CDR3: TGCGCCAGCAGCCAAATCATAGGAAACCATCAGCCCCAGCATTTT. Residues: CASSQIIGNHQPQHF.

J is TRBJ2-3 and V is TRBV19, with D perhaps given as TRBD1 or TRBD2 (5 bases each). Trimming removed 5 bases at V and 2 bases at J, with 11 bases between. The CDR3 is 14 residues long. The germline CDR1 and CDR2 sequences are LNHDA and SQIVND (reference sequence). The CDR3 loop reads CASSQGTLTDTQYF. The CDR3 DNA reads TGTGCCAGTAGTCAAGGGACCCTCACAGATACGCAGTATTTT.

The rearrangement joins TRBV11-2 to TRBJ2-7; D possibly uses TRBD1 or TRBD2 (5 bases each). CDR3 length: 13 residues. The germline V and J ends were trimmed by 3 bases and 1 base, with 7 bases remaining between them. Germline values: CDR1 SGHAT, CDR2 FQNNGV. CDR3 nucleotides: TGTGCCAGCAGCTTGTGGGGGTCCTACGAGCAGTACTTC. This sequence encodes CASSLWGSYEQYF.

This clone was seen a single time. The chain's CDR3 is CASSQDQGGWNEKLFF. The CDR3 nucleotides are TGCGCCAGCAGCCAAGATCAAGGGGGCTGGAATGAAAAACTGTTTTTT. The chain joins TRBV4-3 to TRBJ1-4, with 7 bases matching TRBD1. The germline gives CDR1 LGHNA, CDR2 YSLEER. J gave up 5 bases and V 0 bases, and 6 bases lay outside the gene matches. The length of the CDR3 is 16 residues.

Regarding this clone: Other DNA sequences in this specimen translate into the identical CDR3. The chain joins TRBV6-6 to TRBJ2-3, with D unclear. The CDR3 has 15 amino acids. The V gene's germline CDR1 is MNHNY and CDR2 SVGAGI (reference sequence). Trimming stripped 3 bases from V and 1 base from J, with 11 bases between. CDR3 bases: TGTGCCAGCAGTTATTCCTCGGGCGGCACAGATACGCAGTATTTT. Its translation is CASSYSSGGTDTQYF.

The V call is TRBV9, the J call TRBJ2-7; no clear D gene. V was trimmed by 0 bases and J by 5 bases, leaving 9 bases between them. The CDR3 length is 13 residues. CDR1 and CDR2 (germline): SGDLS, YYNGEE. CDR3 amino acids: CASSVAHADEQYF. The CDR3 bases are TGTGCCAGCAGCGTAGCCCATGCCGACGAGCAGTACTTC.

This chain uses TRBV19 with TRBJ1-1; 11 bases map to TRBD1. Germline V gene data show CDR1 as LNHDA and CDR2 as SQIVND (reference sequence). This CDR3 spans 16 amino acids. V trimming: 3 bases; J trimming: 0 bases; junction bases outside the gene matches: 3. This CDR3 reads CASSIGTGGVNTEAFF. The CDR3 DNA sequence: TGTGCCAGTAGTATTGGGACAGGGGGAGTGAACACTGAAGCTTTCTTT.